Below are 7 T cell receptor beta chains sequenced from a single sample in a study of T cell changes during pregnancy in multiple sclerosis. Clones were read by immunoSEQ multiplex PCR, and TCRdb kept only the in-frame ones, dropping some. Of tens of thousands of clones listed, 90% to 95% are singletons. Sequenced material: CD8+ T cells from peripheral blood mononuclear cells, taken after pregnancy. All receptors derive from a female donor with multiple sclerosis, enrolled in a pregnancy study.

The chain employs TRBV9 and TRBJ2-3; the match to TRBD2 covers 15 bases. The CDR3 spans 17 residues. Germline V gene data show CDR1 as SGDLS and CDR2 as YYNGEE. V lost 3 bases to trimming and J lost 2 bases; unmatched junction nucleotides: 4. CDR3 DNA sequence: TGTGCCAGCAGCGGAGGACTAGCGGGAGGGGTCACAGATACGCAGTATTTT. Translation: CASSGGLAGGVTDTQYF.

By share, this clone counts as medium-sized. The gene calls are TRBV6-1 and TRBJ1-2, with 7 positions matching TRBD1. J was trimmed by 5 bases and V by 6 bases; bases with no gene match: 9. Germline V gene lookup returns CDR1 MNHNS and CDR2 SASEGT. The CDR3 runs 14 residues. The CDR3 bases are TGTGCCAGCAGCTCCGGGACAGAAAGTTATGGCTACACCTTC. Translation: CASSSGTESYGYTF.

This clone was counted between two and nine times. This chain joins TRBV27 and TRBJ1-2, with a weak D call TRBD1 (5 bases). The CDR3 is made up of 13 amino acids. V lost 4 bases to trimming and J lost 2 bases, with 8 bases between them. CDR1 MNHEY and CDR2 SMNVEV come from the germline V gene (reference sequence). CDR3 residues: CASSSGGNYGYTF. CDR3 coding DNA: TGTGCCAGCAGTTCCGGGGGGAACTATGGCTACACCTTC.

J is TRBJ1-6 and V is TRBV15; TRBD1 matches 7 bases. This CDR3 has 14 residues. Germline trimming cut 3 bases from V and 8 bases from J; bases unmatched to any gene: 4. Germline loops: CDR1 LNHNV, CDR2 YYDKDF (reference sequence). CDR3 loop: CATSSRQGYSPLHF. CDR3 coding DNA: TGTGCCACCAGCAGCAGACAGGGCTATTCACCCCTCCACTTT.

Only a few counts were recorded for this clone. This sequence joins TRBV6-4 and TRBJ2-1; 7 bases line up with TRBD1. The CDR3 totals 16 residues. The V gene end was trimmed by 3 bases and the J gene end by 0 bases; junction bases not matched to a gene: 5. CDR1 and CDR2 (germline): MRHNA, SNTAGT. Here the CDR3 reads CASSEEPGGSYNEQFF. CDR3 DNA: TGTGCCAGCAGTGAAGAGCCAGGGGGCTCCTACAATGAGCAGTTCTTC.

The chain recombines TRBV27 with TRBJ2-5, with D tentatively TRBD1 (6 bases). The J call is doubtful: the DNA matches TRBJ2-7 better. This CDR3 has 14 residues. Germline CDR1 and CDR2: MNHEY and SMNVEV (reference sequence). The CDR3 DNA follows: TGTGCCAGCAGCCCCTCGGACAGAACCTACGAGCAGTACTTC. Its translation is CASSPSDRTYEQYF.

The chain links TRBV4-2 to TRBJ2-4; 15 bases fit TRBD2. The V segment lost 1 base and the J segment 3 bases; nucleotides outside the gene matches: 7. Per the germline V gene, CDR1 is LGHNA and CDR2 is YNFKEQ. CDR3 size: 19 residues. CDR3 DNA sequence: TGTGCCAGCAGCCAAGGGGGACTAGCGGGGGGCTCTGACAAAAACATTCAGTACTTC. Encoded protein: CASSQGGLAGGSDKNIQYF.